This T cell receptor (beta chain) derives from a study of blood T cell repertoires in COVID-19. Turning to the study itself: COVID-19 samples collected from the United States, Italy and Spain covered acute and convalescent phases. T cells, B-cell-depleted T cells, or PBMCs provided the cDNA or gDNA that served as material.

This clone was counted only a few times. This CDR3 region has 15 residues. V dropped 2 bases and J dropped 8 bases, with 18 bases sitting between them. Germline loops: CDR1 PRHDT, CDR2 FYEKMQ (reference sequence). As originally analysed: Nucleated cell counts were estimated from reference gene primer amplification. Assay used: immunoSEQ multiplex PCR; TCRdb lists only in-frame clones, some missing. The V and J calls and clone size were taken over from that table, and D and trimming were inferred from the DNA. The sample holds 90,000 to 130,000 clones, around 81% seen once. The clonotype was recovered from a woman in her seventies with acute or convalescent COVID-19. Sequencing was performed on peripheral blood. The genes are TRBV13 and TRBJ1-1, with D hard to call. The CDR3 DNA reads as TGTGCCAGCAGCTTATCCGTCCTTCGCGGGTCCGAAGCTTTCTTT. Protein sequence: CASSLSVLRGSEAFF. The complete variable domain, with remaining parts taken from reference TRBV13 and TRBJ1-1, reads AAGVIQSPRHLIKEKRETATLKCYPIPRHDTVYWYQQGPGQDPQFLISFYEKMQSDKGSIPDRFSAQQFSDYHSELNMSSLELGDSALYFCASSLSVLRGSEAFFGQGTRLTVV.